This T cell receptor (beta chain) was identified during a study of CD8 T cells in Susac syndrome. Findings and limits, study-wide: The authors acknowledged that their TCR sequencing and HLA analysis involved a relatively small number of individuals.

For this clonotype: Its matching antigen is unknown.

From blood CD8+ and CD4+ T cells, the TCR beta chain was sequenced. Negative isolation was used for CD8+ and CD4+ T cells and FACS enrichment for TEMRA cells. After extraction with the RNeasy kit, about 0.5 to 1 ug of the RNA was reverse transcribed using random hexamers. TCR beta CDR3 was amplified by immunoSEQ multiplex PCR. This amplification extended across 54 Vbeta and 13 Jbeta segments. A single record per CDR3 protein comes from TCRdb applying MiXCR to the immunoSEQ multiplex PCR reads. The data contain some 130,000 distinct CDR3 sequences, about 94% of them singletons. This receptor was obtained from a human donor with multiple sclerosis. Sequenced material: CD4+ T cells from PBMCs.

CDR3 sequence: CASSHRGRETQYF. CDR3 coding DNA: TGTGCCAGTAGTCACAGGGGGCGAGAGACCCAGTACTTC. V gene TRBV19 combines with J gene TRBJ2-5; 9 bases are shared with TRBD1. This CDR3 contains 13 residues. CDR1 and CDR2 (germline): LNHDA, SQIVND (reference sequence). After removal of 5 bases from V and 4 bases from J, the junction contained 2 bases not matched to a gene.